This entry describes one T cell receptor (beta chain). The target antigen is unknown. The sample originates from a study of beta chain features in type 1 diabetes. Study-wide results and limits: The study left unresolved whether HLA type influences TCRB rearrangement. VDJ junctions from patients with type 1 diabetes contained fewer insertions and more deletions. PCR might preferentially amplify shorter templates, equally in patients and controls.

Isolated RNA was reverse transcribed in full, so expressed TCRB transcripts were sequenced. Clones were sequenced by immunoSEQ multiplex PCR, and TCRdb holds only the in-frame ones, with some missing. The table lists roughly 450,000 clones, about an eighth of them singletons. CDR1 and CDR2 (germline): KGHSH, LQKENI. V lost 2 bases and J lost 4; bases outside the gene matches: 14. The CDR3 contains 18 residues. By way of CD45RO/CCR7/CD25/CD127/CD95/CD27, the CD4+ regulatory, stem cell-like memory, central memory and naive cells were sorted. The receptor was isolated from a young woman in good health. Material for sequencing was naive CD4+ T cells from blood. The chain couples TRBV18 to TRBJ2-7, with 10 bases matching TRBD2. CDR3 nucleotides: TGTGCCAGCTCACCAAGGGGGTACGGTACTAGCGGGACGTACGAGCAGTACTTC. The encoded protein is CASSPRGYGTSGTYEQYF.